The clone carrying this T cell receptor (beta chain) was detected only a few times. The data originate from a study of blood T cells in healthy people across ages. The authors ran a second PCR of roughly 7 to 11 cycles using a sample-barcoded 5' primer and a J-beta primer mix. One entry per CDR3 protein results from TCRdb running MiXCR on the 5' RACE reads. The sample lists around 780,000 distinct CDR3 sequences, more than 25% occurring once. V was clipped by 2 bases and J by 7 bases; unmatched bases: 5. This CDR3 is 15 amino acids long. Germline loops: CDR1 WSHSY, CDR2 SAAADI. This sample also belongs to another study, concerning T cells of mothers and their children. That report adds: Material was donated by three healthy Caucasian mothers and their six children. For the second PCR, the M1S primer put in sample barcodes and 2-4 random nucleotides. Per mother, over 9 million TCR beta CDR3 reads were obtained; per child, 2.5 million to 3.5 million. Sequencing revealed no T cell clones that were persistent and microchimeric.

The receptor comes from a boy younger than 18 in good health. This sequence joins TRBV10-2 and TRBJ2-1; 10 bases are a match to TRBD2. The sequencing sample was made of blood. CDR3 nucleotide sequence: TGCGCCAGCAGTGAGAACCAGCGGGGGGGTAATGAGCAGTTCTTC. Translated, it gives CASSENQRGGNEQFF.